These 3 T cell receptor beta chains originate from one sample sequenced in a study of beta chain features in type 1 diabetes. The whole isolated RNA underwent reverse transcription, so sequencing captured expressed TCRB transcripts. The protocol was immunoSEQ multiplex PCR, while the TCRdb copy is restricted to in-frame clones and leaves out a portion. This table holds under 800,000 clones, 15% to 19% found once. The sample was naive CD4+ T cells from blood. These receptors were taken from a man younger than 30 in good health.

The V call is TRBV5-4, the J call TRBJ2-1; D unresolved. CDR3 length equals 14 residues. V lost 1 base and J lost 5, with 10 bases in between. Per the germline V gene, CDR1 is SGHNT and CDR2 is YYREEE (reference sequence). In DNA, the CDR3 is TGTGCCAGCAGCTTGAGCAGTAAACACAATGAGCAGTTCTTC. Translated: CASSLSSKHNEQFF.

There are a few counts of this clone. V and J are TRBV29-1 and TRBJ2-7; 9 bases are shared with TRBD2. The J segment lost 6 bases and the V segment lost 4 bases, leaving 13 bases of the junction unmatched. The germline V gene has CDR1 SQVTM and CDR2 ANQGSEA. CDR3 length: 15 amino acids. CDR3 amino acids: CSVVMIAGVEGEQYF. In DNA form, the CDR3 reads TGCAGCGTTGTGATGATAGCGGGAGTTGAAGGCGAGCAGTACTTC.

The chain has TRBV28 and TRBJ1-2; D perhaps matches TRBD1 (5 bases). Germline V lookup: CDR1 MDHEN, CDR2 SYDVKM. The CDR3 is 15 residues long. V was cut by 7 bases and J by 4 bases, with 19 bases left in between. CDR3 sequence reads: CASTLQVMGGYGYTF. CDR3 in DNA: TGTGCCAGCACCCTACAGGTTATGGGGGGCTATGGCTACACCTTC.